This is a list of T cell receptor beta chains from one sample in a study of cytomegalovirus exposure and HLA in healthy donors. Clones were sequenced by immunoSEQ multiplex PCR, and TCRdb holds only the in-frame ones, with some missing. The sample lists approximately 90,000 clones, about 74% occurring once. The sample comprised PBMCs. The source of these receptors is a woman aged 50 to 60 in good health and CMV-seropositive. CDR3s leave out the opening cysteine and the closing phenylalanine or tryptophan. Part of the rows lack a size; the others show once, few, many or a class for expanded clones.

j_gene: TRBJ2-2
abundance: few
v_gene: TRBV28
CDR3aa: ASSLSSGPSRPGELF

j_gene: NA
abundance: NA
v_gene: TRBV29-1
CDR3aa: SASSGTSYEQY

j_gene: TRBJ2-3
abundance: NA
v_gene: TRBV7-9
CDR3aa: ASSSQRPSTDTQY

j_gene: TRBJ1-2
abundance: few
v_gene: TRBV30
CDR3aa: AWSVLGRNYGYT

j_gene: TRBJ1-1
abundance: NA
v_gene: TRBV5-4
CDR3aa: ATKTAGNTEAF

j_gene: TRBJ1-2
abundance: few
v_gene: TRBV28
CDR3aa: ASSLVGAGAVYGYT

j_gene: TRBJ2-3
abundance: NA
v_gene: TRBV2
CDR3aa: ASSQPLAAIPTDTQY

j_gene: TRBJ1-5
abundance: NA
v_gene: TRBV5-6
CDR3aa: ASSLEASPNQPQH

j_gene: NA
abundance: NA
v_gene: TRBV27
CDR3aa: ASSLSTGAYEQY

j_gene: TRBJ1-3
abundance: NA
v_gene: TRBV10-3
CDR3aa: ASHQGDGNTIY

j_gene: TRBJ2-5
abundance: NA
v_gene: TRBV6-5
CDR3aa: ASSYRGLAGGQTQY

j_gene: TRBJ2-5
abundance: NA
v_gene: TRBV5-1
CDR3aa: ASSFALGETQY

j_gene: TRBJ1-2
abundance: NA
v_gene: TRBV9
CDR3aa: ASSSRRQGDGYT

j_gene: TRBJ1-4
abundance: few
v_gene: TRBV5-4
CDR3aa: ASSIQGNEKLF

j_gene: TRBJ1-2
abundance: NA
v_gene: TRBV11-1
CDR3aa: ASSLGVATNYGYT

j_gene: TRBJ2-5
abundance: NA
v_gene: TRBV11-1
CDR3aa: ASHDRGRFEETQY

j_gene: TRBJ2-3
abundance: NA
v_gene: TRBV28
CDR3aa: ASSSPRLAGRTDTQY

j_gene: TRBJ2-7
abundance: NA
v_gene: TRBV7-9
CDR3aa: ASSLAIAPYEQY

j_gene: TRBJ1-4
abundance: NA
v_gene: TRBV19
CDR3aa: ASSRPRDRNNEKLF